This T cell receptor (beta chain) was recorded in a study of cytomegalovirus exposure and HLA in healthy donors (dated by TCRdb to 2017 to 2019). Notes on the research overall: According to an earlier analysis of 550 to 750 of the donors, about 179 million T cells yielded roughly 100 million unique TCR beta sequences and about 300 Gb of sequence data. About 300 gigabases of sequencing data and approximately 85 million unique TCR sequences were included in an early release covering several hundred HLA-typed donors. Of the approximately 400 genotyped donors, more than 75% were placed in the genetic ancestry cluster associated with self-reported Caucasian donors. The study aimed to test whether cataloging public T cell receptors could reveal signatures of past pathogen exposure. Using immunosequencing, the study profiled T cell repertoires from 500 to 800 subjects and related those repertoires to cytomegalovirus serostatus. A separate validation cohort of 90 to 150 different subjects was used in addition to the approximately 700-subject first cohort. To predict cytomegalovirus infection status, the study combined high-throughput TCR immunosequencing, statistical association of individual TCRs with disease status, and machine learning. A later analysis re-analyzed previously published TCR beta repertoires from 666 donors and added high-resolution HLA genotyping to study TCR occurrence patterns. In the later analysis, no new phenotypic data were used to find candidate immune exposures; instead, reliance was placed on TCR beta sequences and their occurrence across donors. An earlier analysis of 587 of the donors applied high-throughput TCR beta sequencing to assess whether each TCR beta V gene segment acted as functional or pseudogenic. Alongside the repertoire data, information on donor age, sex, ethnicity and CMV serostatus was compiled. Genome-wide SNP genotypes for about three fifths of the roughly 700 donors were used in a later genetic analysis, which treated that subset as a discovery cohort. All discovery cohort repertoires had been generated on a single sequencing platform. Class I and class II HLA loci were covered by the typing at four-digit resolution. Typing coverage varied by locus: about 629-640 donors for A, B, C, DRB1 and DQB1; roughly 510 for DQA1; about 600 for DPA1; 450 to 480 for DPB1. Because of strong linkage in the cohort, roughly five DR-DQ haplotypes were treated as single units for association and clustering. Among 398 genotyped donors of the cohort, an average of around 240,000 unique TCR beta nucleotide sequences were sequenced per donor, roughly 20% of them non-productive. Study-wide conclusions, independent of this receptor: The earlier analysis of approximately 590 of the donors excluded 15 to 20 rarely observed V segments, including chromosome 9 orphons, because counts were too low. The authors suggested that the approach could potentially be extended to other disease states and immunological phenotypes. In both the original and validation cohorts, the classifier was reported to diagnose cytomegalovirus status with high specificity and sensitivity. Some IMGT-functional V segments, including TRBV6-2 and TRBV6-3, could not be told apart with the 87-base-pair reads, so those segments were excluded. Broadly in line with IMGT annotations, most TCR beta V segments showed up in productive rearrangements about 87% or about 30% of the time in an earlier analysis of 587 of the donors. In the study, about 150 TCR beta chains were listed as associated with cytomegalovirus. A further reported finding was that TCR beta sequences accurately predicted the HLA-A and HLA-B alleles for most subjects in the first cohort. A later analysis found that most CMV-associated TCR beta chains appeared HLA-restricted, with HLA associations seemingly driven largely by CMV exposure. Because HLA typing was unavailable for some donors at each locus, only the typed subset was used in association tests. Most TCR sequences were observed very rarely across donors, whereas some public TCRs were present in many individuals. In a later genetic analysis, a missense DCLRE1C variant was associated with V-gene and J-gene trimming of TCR beta chains, and the association was replicated in an independent cohort. According to a later analysis, parvovirus B19, influenza, CMV and Epstein-Barr virus appeared linked to several top co-occurrence clusters. The cohort was sequenced for TCR beta chains only, and without alpha or paired-chain data the features that could be detected were limited. In a later analysis, 16,951 TCR beta sequences were associated with specific HLA alleles at a false discovery rate of 0.05. In a later analysis, TCR association rates were found to vary across HLA loci, with the most associated TCRs seen for DRB1 alleles and the fewest for HLA-C alleles. Compared with equally common non-associated chains, HLA-associated TCR beta chains in a later analysis were more clonally expanded and had lower generation probabilities. Immune exposure information for the cohort was limited to CMV serostatus. Linkage disequilibrium might explain the correlated functional status among segregating V segments, but an unknown experimental factor could not be excluded. A cluster of highly shared sequence variants was judged likely to represent a technical artifact of the sequencing pipeline. Assigning TCR associations to individual alleles was difficult when HLA alleles, especially DR and DQ, strongly co-occurred. A few of the identified cytomegalovirus-associated TCR beta chains were confirmed in vitro to be specific for cytomegalovirus antigens. A later genetic analysis reported fewer N-insertions in productive TCRs among donors in an Asian-associated ancestry cluster than the roughly 670-donor mean. Presence/absence analyses assumed roughly uniform sequencing depth across donors, an assumption that may not hold.

Library creation used the immunoSEQ multiplex PCR assay. A mixture of 60 forward primers for TCR Vbeta segments and 13 reverse primers for TCR Jbeta segments was used in the multiplex PCR. A multiplex PCR assay on genomic DNA amplified the CDR3 region of rearranged TCR beta genes. The amplified TCR beta libraries were sequenced on the Illumina HiSeq System as 87-base-pair reads. Per the authors' processing: Across the 600 to 700 repertoires, a later analysis counted 60 million to 90 million unique TCR beta chains, roughly 11 million of which were shared by at least two donors. Raw reads were error-corrected and collapsed into unique sequences with a nearest-neighbor algorithm that merged closely related sequences to remove PCR and sequencing errors. V, D and J gene segments were assigned by aligning CDR3 sequences to IMGT reference sequences. For a sequence to be retained, at least a six-nucleotide match to both a V gene segment and a J gene segment was required. Rearrangements were called productive when the CDR3 lacked stop codons and stayed in frame with V and J; all others were non-productive. Following IMGT convention, CDR3 was defined as the stretch from the second conserved V-encoded cysteine to the conserved J-encoded phenylalanine. The earlier analysis of about 610 of the donors excluded sequences that lacked an unambiguous match to a single V gene segment. An earlier analysis of several hundred of the donors called V segments functional above 56.7% productive rearrangements and segregating when the between-donor standard deviation exceeded 5%. To diagnose cytomegalovirus status from the catalog of TCR beta chain sequences, a statistical classification framework was built. A later analysis assigned V and J genes by comparing TCR nucleotide sequences with IMGT/GENE-DB human TR gene sequences. The TCRdist pipeline was used in a later analysis to assign CDR3 sequences and most-parsimonious VDJ recombination scenarios. A later analysis defined each TCR beta chain by its CDR3 amino acid sequence plus V-gene family, and excluded reads lacking a unique V-gene family. In a later analysis, some 600 highly shared, low-generation-probability nucleotide sequences were removed to address suspected cross-contamination and a sequencing artifact. In a later analysis, a clonal expansion index for each public chain was calculated from normalized within-repertoire ranks of inferred template counts. Generation probabilities in a later analysis came from a VDJ recombination model fitted to out-of-frame rearrangements, and those results were checked against IGoR. In a later analysis, TCR-TCR, TCR-HLA and TCR-CMV co-occurrence was scored with hypergeometric tests, and a repertoire-size bias correction was applied to TCR pairs. In a later analysis, false discovery rates were estimated by permuting HLA or CMV assignments 20 times. A later analysis grouped co-occurring TCRs with DBSCAN, adding TCRdist sequence similarity when clustering within HLA-allele-positive subsets. Repertoires with fewer than 30,000 or more than 120,000 public chains were left out of co-occurrence clustering, as were five repertoires with anomalous nucleotide sharing. Not all clones reach the TCRdb copy of this immuneACCESS table, which keeps in-frame sequences only. Checked studies attribute under half of the gap to unresolved V genes and leave the rest unexplained. V and J calls and clone size are those listed in that table; D and trimming were worked out from the DNA. This sample lists about 140,000 clones; approximately 82% were detected once. Of the sample, around 3.2% is held by the ten largest clones.

The cohort comprised around 690 healthy bone marrow donors. At the time of sampling, every cohort member was nominally healthy, though immune exposures that went unrecorded were likely present. The donor tested CMV seronegative and was one of the 352 seronegative cohort members. A peripheral blood sample was collected from each donor, and TCR beta sequencing was performed on peripheral blood mononuclear cells. The Qiagen DNeasy Blood Extraction Kit was used to extract genomic DNA from the blood cell samples. The junction shows trimming of 8 bases on V and 6 bases on J, and the gene matches do not reach 9 bases of it. Reading the germline V gene gives CDR1 SGHAT and CDR2 FQNNGV. The CDR3 has 14 amino acids, counting the end cysteine and phenylalanine. Here the CDR3 DNA is all that survives: 42 bases in frame from base 1. This clone was seen a few times. What antigen it recognizes has not been identified. Within one base of it there is no much larger clone, and no base qualities were kept.

This clonotype was sampled from a man aged 35-49 years in good health and CMV-seronegative. The specimen sequenced was PBMCs. Here the chain combines TRBV11-2 and TRBJ2-1; 8 central nucleotides agree with TRBD2. The DNA is TGTGCCAGCGCTCGGGGGGGTGATTCCAATGAGCAGTTCTTC. Its protein product is CASARGGDSNEQFF.